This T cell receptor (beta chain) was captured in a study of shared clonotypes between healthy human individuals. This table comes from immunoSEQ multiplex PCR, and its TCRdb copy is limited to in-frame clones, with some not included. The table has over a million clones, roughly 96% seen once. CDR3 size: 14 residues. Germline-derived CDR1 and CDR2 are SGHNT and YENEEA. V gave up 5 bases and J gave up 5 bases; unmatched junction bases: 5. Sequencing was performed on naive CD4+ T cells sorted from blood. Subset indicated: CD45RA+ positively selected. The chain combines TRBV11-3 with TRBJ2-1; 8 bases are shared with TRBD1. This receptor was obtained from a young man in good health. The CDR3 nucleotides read TGTGCCAGCAGCCCGGACAGGGCCGACAATGAGCAGTTCTTC. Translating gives CASSPDRADNEQFF.